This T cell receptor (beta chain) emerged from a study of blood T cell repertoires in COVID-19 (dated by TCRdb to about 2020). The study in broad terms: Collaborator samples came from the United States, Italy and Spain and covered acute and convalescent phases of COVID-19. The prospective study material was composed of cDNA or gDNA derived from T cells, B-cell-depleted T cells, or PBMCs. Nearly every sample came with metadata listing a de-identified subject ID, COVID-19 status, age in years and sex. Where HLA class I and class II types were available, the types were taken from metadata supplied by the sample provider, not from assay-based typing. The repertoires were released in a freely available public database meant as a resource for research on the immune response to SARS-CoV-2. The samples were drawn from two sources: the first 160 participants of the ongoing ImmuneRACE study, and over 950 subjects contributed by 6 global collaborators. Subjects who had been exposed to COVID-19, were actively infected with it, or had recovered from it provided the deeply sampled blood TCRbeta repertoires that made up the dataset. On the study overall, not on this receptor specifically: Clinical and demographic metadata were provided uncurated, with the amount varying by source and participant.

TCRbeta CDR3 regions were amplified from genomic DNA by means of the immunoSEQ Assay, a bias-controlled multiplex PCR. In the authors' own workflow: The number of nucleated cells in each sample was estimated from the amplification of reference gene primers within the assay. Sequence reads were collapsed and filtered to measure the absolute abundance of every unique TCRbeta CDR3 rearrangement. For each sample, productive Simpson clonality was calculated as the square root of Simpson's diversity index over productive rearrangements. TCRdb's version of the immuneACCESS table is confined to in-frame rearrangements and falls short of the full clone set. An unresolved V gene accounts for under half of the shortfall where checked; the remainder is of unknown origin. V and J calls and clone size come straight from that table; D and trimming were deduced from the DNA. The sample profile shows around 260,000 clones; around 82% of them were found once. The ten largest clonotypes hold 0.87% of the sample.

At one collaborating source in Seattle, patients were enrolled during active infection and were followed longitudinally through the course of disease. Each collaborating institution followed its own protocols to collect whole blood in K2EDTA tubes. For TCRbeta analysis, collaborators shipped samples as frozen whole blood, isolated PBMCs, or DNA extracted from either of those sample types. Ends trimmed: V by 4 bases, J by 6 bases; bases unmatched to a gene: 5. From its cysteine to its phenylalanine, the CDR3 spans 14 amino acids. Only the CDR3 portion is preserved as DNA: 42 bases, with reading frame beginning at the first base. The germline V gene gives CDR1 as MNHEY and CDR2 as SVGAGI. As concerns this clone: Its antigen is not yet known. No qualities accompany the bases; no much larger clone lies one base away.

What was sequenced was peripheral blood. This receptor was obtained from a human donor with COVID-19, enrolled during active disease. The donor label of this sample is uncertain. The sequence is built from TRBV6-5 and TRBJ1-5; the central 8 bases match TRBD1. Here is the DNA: TGTGCCAGCAGTTTCGGACAGGGAGGTCAGCCCCAGCATTTT. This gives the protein CASSFGQGGQPQHF.